A selection of T cell receptor beta chains follows, all from one sample in a study of early T cells in non-severe SARS-CoV-2 infection. MiXCR, applied by TCRdb to the 5' RACE reads, yields one record per CDR3 protein. Counted here are roughly 29,000 distinct CDR3 sequences, roughly 6% occurring once; the ten biggest clones make up around 26%. What was sequenced was whole blood. The receptors derive from an adult who was a healthcare worker with PCR-confirmed SARS-CoV-2 infection or an uninfected control (not recorded which). Each CDR3 is given with its conserved first and last residue. Each record gives: V gene, clone size, D gene, J gene, CDR3 protein, CDR3 DNA. A D gene is named only where the DNA matches it firmly. Clone size, where shown, is once, few, many, or a class for clones that have expanded.

V: TRBV30; size: many; D: TRBD1; J: TRBJ2-3; CDR3: CAWSTGGTPMRQYF; DNA: TGTGCCTGGAGTACAGGGGGGACCCCAATGAGGCAGTATTTT
V: TRBV29-1; size: .; D: TRBD2; J: TRBJ2-3; CDR3: CSVATSGGRTDTQYF; DNA: TGCAGCGTCGCGACTAGCGGGGGGCGCACAGATACGCAGTATTTT
V: TRBV20-1; size: few; D: TRBD1; J: TRBJ2-1; CDR3: CREGKDREASEQFF; DNA: TGCCGTGAGGGGAAGGACAGGGAGGCCAGTGAGCAGTTCTTC
V: TRBV5-1; size: many; D: .; J: TRBJ1-2; CDR3: CASSLGSTGFYGYTF; DNA: TGCGCCAGCAGCTTGGGGTCCACAGGGTTCTATGGCTACACCTTC
V: TRBV15; size: many; D: .; J: TRBJ2-2; CDR3: CATSRGAMNTGELFF; DNA: TGTGCCACCAGCAGAGGGGCCATGAACACCGGGGAGCTGTTTTTT
V: TRBV24-1; size: many; D: .; J: TRBJ2-7; CDR3: CATSDFGQGTYEQYF; DNA: TGTGCCACCAGTGATTTCGGGCAGGGTACGTACGAGCAGTACTTC
V: TRBV11-2; size: many; D: .; J: TRBJ2-1; CDR3: CASSPSSDKGEQFF; DNA: TGTGCCAGCAGCCCATCATCGGACAAGGGGGAGCAGTTCTTC
V: TRBV7-9; size: .; D: .; J: TRBJ2-3; CDR3: CASSSIRTVGADTQYF; DNA: TGTGCCAGCAGCTCGATACGGACAGTTGGCGCAGATACGCAGTATTTT
V: TRBV20-1; size: many; D: .; J: TRBJ1-4; CDR3: CSAGEGAYNEKLFF; DNA: TGCAGTGCGGGCGAGGGAGCTTATAATGAAAAACTGTTTTTT
V: TRBV20-1; size: many; D: .; J: TRBJ2-7; CDR3: CSARMPGRDYEQYF; DNA: TGCAGTGCTAGAATGCCGGGACGAGACTACGAGCAGTACTTC
V: TRBV20-1; size: many; D: TRBD1; J: TRBJ2-2; CDR3: CSATPGQTNTGELFF; DNA: TGCAGTGCGACCCCGGGACAGACGAACACCGGGGAGCTGTTTTTT
V: TRBV18; size: many; D: .; J: TRBJ1-5; CDR3: CASSPGDQPQHF; DNA: TGTGCCAGCTCACCAGGCGATCAGCCCCAGCATTTT
V: TRBV7-2; size: many; D: TRBD2; J: TRBJ2-1; CDR3: CASSRASGSYNEQFF; DNA: TGTGCCAGCAGCAGAGCTAGCGGCTCCTACAATGAGCAGTTCTTC
V: TRBV20-1; size: many; D: TRBD1; J: TRBJ1-1; CDR3: CSASRGTGAGSTEAFF; DNA: TGCAGTGCTAGTAGAGGGACAGGGGCGGGTAGCACTGAAGCTTTCTTT
V: TRBV12-3/TRBV12-4; size: many; D: TRBD1; J: TRBJ2-6; CDR3: CASTGTGSGANVLTF; DNA: TGTGCCAGCACCGGGACAGGTTCTGGGGCCAACGTCCTGACTTTC